The following is a T cell receptor (beta chain) sequence with its context. The ends were cut back, 5 bases at V and 0 bases at J, with 11 bases in the middle. The V gene's germline CDR1 is MNHEY and CDR2 SVGAGI. The CDR3 sequence is 15 residues long. Everyone who took part was roughly 18 to 89 years old, and they came from about 25 US areas. The table came from immunoSEQ multiplex PCR; TCRdb's copy has only in-frame clones and leaves some out. Counted here are 310,000 or so clones, 89% occurring once; the ten biggest clones make up about 9.9%. This record comes from a study of blood T cell repertoires in COVID-19.

Sequencing input: PBMCs or T cells enriched from blood (not recorded which). This TCR derives from a woman between 40 and 50 years old who had recovered from COVID-19. J is TRBJ2-1 and V is TRBV6-5; possibly TRBD2 for D (6 bases). The DNA of the CDR3 is TGTGCCAGCAGTATGGGGGGTAGCTCCTACAATGAGCAGTTCTTC. It translates to CASSMGGSSYNEQFF.